The 8 T cell receptor beta chains in this list originate from one sample, sequenced in a study of immune cell composition in non-small cell lung cancer. Normal lung sampling was at least 3 cm from the tumour, as distant as possible. Sequencing was performed with immunoSEQ multiplex PCR; in TCRdb, only in-frame clones are kept and a portion is missing. Altogether 15,000 or so clones are present, 77% being singletons, with the ten largest covering approximately 10%. The same sample was also studied in work on CD4 T cells in lung cancer.

Sequenced sample: non-adjacent lung tissue. The receptors were gathered from a human donor with non-small cell lung cancer.

The chain joins TRBV6-6 to TRBJ1-1, with D unclear. CDR1 is MNHNY, CDR2 SVGAGI, per germline (reference sequence). The CDR3 spans 14 residues. V was clipped by 2 bases and J by 1 base, with 8 bases between them. The CDR3 region is CASSYAPWNTEAFF. The CDR3 DNA reads TGTGCCAGCAGTTACGCCCCCTGGAACACTGAAGCTTTCTTT.

This chain uses TRBV11-2 with TRBJ2-2; D possibly uses TRBD1 or TRBD2 (5 bases each). Germline values: CDR1 SGHAT, CDR2 FQNNGV. V gave up 0 bases and J gave up 2 bases, with 7 bases separating them. The CDR3 totals 15 residues. The CDR3 DNA reads TGTGCCAGCAGCTTAGATCGGGACAACACCGGGGAGCTGTTTTTT. Amino acid sequence: CASSLDRDNTGELFF. The complete variable domain, with remaining parts taken from reference TRBV11-2 and TRBJ2-2, reads EAGVAQSPRYKIIEKRQSVAFWCNPISGHATLYWYQQILGQGPKLLIQFQNNGVVDDSQLPKDRFSAERLKGVDSTLKIQPAKLEDSAVYLCASSLDRDNTGELFFGEGSRLTVL.

This chain connects TRBV6-1 to TRBJ2-2; no clear D. CDR1 is MNHNS, CDR2 SASEGT, per germline. V dropped 6 bases and J dropped 7 bases, with 18 bases sitting between them. There are 15 residues in the CDR3. CDR3 sequence reads: CASRSTEKGIGELFF. The CDR3 DNA sequence: TGTGCCAGCAGAAGCACCGAGAAAGGAATCGGGGAGCTGTTTTTT.

On this clone: Relative to the germline gene, one junction end is altered; a read error may explain this. This sequence joins TRBV6-6 and TRBJ2-7; D is undetermined. This CDR3 is 14 amino acids long. CDR1 is MNHNY and CDR2 is SVGAGI in the germline V gene (reference sequence). The CDR3 DNA reads TGTGCCATCAGTGAGGTAACTGCCTCCTACGAGCAGTACTTC. Its protein product is CAISEVTASYEQYF.

The V and J genes are TRBV19 and TRBJ2-3; D is unclear. The CDR3 covers 14 residues. CDR1 and CDR2 from the germline V gene are LNHDA and SQIVND (reference sequence). Trimming pared 5 bases from V and 2 bases from J, leaving 11 bases between. The CDR3 protein is CASSRLSPTDTQYF. The CDR3 bases are TGTGCCAGTAGTCGCTTGTCCCCCACAGATACGCAGTATTTT.

V and J are TRBV7-2 and TRBJ2-3; 14 nucleotides agree with TRBD2. The trim removed 4 bases at V and 4 bases at J, leaving 4 bases unmatched. The length of the CDR3 is 16 residues. Germline values: CDR1 SGHTA, CDR2 FQGNSA. CDR3 DNA: TGTGCCAGCAGCTCCAGGACTAGCGGGGGGTCAGATACGCAGTATTTT. This encodes CASSSRTSGGSDTQYF.

The chain is built from TRBV18 and TRBJ1-1; no definite D call. The germline V and J ends were trimmed by 0 bases and 0 bases, with 14 bases remaining between them. CDR3 length equals 17 residues. In germline, CDR1 is KGHSH, CDR2 LQKENI. Written as DNA, the CDR3 is TGTGCCAGCTCACCACCAACGGTAGGACGGATGAACACTGAAGCTTTCTTT. Its translation is CASSPPTVGRMNTEAFF.

The rearrangement links TRBV28 to TRBJ1-4; D is perhaps TRBD1 (5 bases). Germline V CDR1 and CDR2: MDHEN, SYDVKM. This CDR3 has 16 residues. Trimming took 3 bases from V and 1 from J, leaving 12 bases between them. The CDR3 region has the DNA TGTGCCAGCAGTTTGGAAGGAGGGGTAACTAATGAAAAACTGTTTTTT. Translating gives CASSLEGGVTNEKLFF. Filled out from reference TRBV28 and TRBJ1-4, the complete variable domain reads DVKVTQSSRYLVKRTGEKVFLECVQDMDHENMFWYRQDPGLGLRLIYFSYDVKMKEKGDIPEGYSVSREKKERFSLILESASTNQTSMYLCASSLEGGVTNEKLFFGSGTQLSVL.